This T cell receptor (beta chain) was observed in a study of cytomegalovirus exposure and HLA in healthy donors. The study, taken as a whole, reports: In a later analysis, donors in an Asian-associated ancestry cluster reportedly had fewer N-insertions in productive TCRs than the cohort mean. Reports showed the classifier diagnosing cytomegalovirus status with high specificity and sensitivity. Analyses of presence/absence relied on an assumption of roughly uniform sequencing depth across donors.

V lost 3 bases and J lost 5, with 10 bases in between. CDR3 length: 13 residues. Germline CDR1 is SGHDN and CDR2 is FVKESK. Primers: 60 Vbeta forward and 13 Jbeta reverse. The data were produced by immunoSEQ multiplex PCR, yet TCRdb's version contains in-frame clones alone and is incomplete. Of around 83,000 clones listed, more than 70% are singletons. A note on this clone: Antigen unknown.

The chain employs TRBV14 and TRBJ1-2, with D maybe TRBD1 (5 bases). This receptor was identified in a male donor in good health and CMV-seropositive. Sequenced sample: PBMCs. The CDR3 spells CASSHATAYGYTF. CDR3 coding DNA: TGTGCCAGCAGCCATGCGACAGCTTATGGCTACACCTTC.